This is a list of T cell receptor beta chains from one sample in a study of metastatic and nonmetastatic thyroid tumors. TCRdb re-called the PCR reads through MiXCR. In the table there are more than 15,000 clones, 27% of which are singletons. Sequences were obtained from blood. Every receptor here comes from a female donor with papillary thyroid cancer or a benign thyroid nodule (not recorded which). Some clones in this sample may be carry-over from other donors' samples. Each CDR3 is given with its conserved first and last residue. D genes are given only for firm matches. Clone size appears in some rows only: once, few, many, or a class for an expanded clone.

clone size	V gene	D gene	J gene	CDR3 protein	CDR3 DNA
-	TRBV20-1	TRBD2	TRBJ2-1	CSAQTSGMGNEQFF	TGCAGTGCCCAAACTAGCGGGATGGGGAATGAGCAGTTCTTC
-	TRBV6-1	TRBD1	TRBJ2-3	CASSTGGAEDTQYF	TGTGCCAGCAGTACAGGGGGCGCGGAAGATACGCAGTATTTT
many	TRBV7-2	-	TRBJ1-4	CASSLERDEKLFF	TGTGCCAGCAGCTTAGAACGAGATGAAAAACTGTTTTTT
few	TRBV6-1	TRBD1	TRBJ2-7	CASGRTGLYEQYF	TGTGCCAGCGGAAGGACAGGACTCTACGAGCAGTACTTC
medium-sized	TRBV4-1	TRBD2	TRBJ2-7	CASSQTGTSGAGGEEQYF	TGCGCCAGCAGCCAGACCGGGACTAGCGGGGCCGGGGGGGAAGAGCAGTACTTC
-	TRBV27	-	TRBJ1-5	CASISAPAF	TGTGCCAGCATATCAGCCCCAGCATTT
medium-sized	TRBV5-1	-	TRBJ1-1	CASSLRGVAANTEAFF	TGCGCCAGCAGCTTGCGAGGTGTGGCGGCGAACACTGAAGCTTTCTTT
many	TRBV4-1	TRBD2	TRBJ2-1	CASSHPGLAGGPYYNEQFF	TGCGCCAGCAGCCACCCGGGACTAGCGGGAGGGCCATACTACAATGAGCAGTTCTTC
few	TRBV28	-	TRBJ2-7	CASSFQGRTLYEQYF	TGTGCCAGCAGTTTCCAGGGTAGAACCCTCTACGAGCAGTACTTC
medium-sized	TRBV6-1	-	TRBJ1-1	CASSQRMNTEAFF	TGTGCCAGCAGTCAAAGAATGAACACTGAAGCTTTCTTT
-	TRBV6-1	-	TRBJ1-2	CASSDQGARAGHYGYTF	TGTGCCAGCAGCGACCAGGGCGCCCGGGCCGGCCACTATGGCTACACCTTC
-	TRBV6-1	-	TRBJ2-7	CASWGTYEQYF	TGTGCCAGCTGGGGGACCTACGAGCAGTACTTC
medium-sized	TRBV6-1	-	TRBJ1-1	CASSPGSAGNTEAFF	TGTGCCAGCAGTCCCGGGAGCGCAGGGAACACTGAAGCTTTCTTT
few	TRBV13	-	TRBJ2-7	CASSTGALDYEQYF	TGCGCCAGCAGCACCGGGGCGCTGGACTACGAGCAGTACTTC
-	TRBV6-5	-	TRBJ1-2	CASSYSGARQLYGYTF	TGTGCCAGCAGTTACTCGGGCGCCAGACAGCTCTATGGCTACACCTTC
-	TRBV3-1	-	TRBJ2-5	CASSQQGGGKTQYF	TGTGCCAGCAGCCAACAGGGAGGGGGAAAGACCCAGTACTTC
many	TRBV4-3	TRBD1	TRBJ1-4	CASSPRLGTGSTEKLFF	TGCGCCAGCAGCCCACGTCTCGGGACAGGGAGCACTGAAAAACTGTTTTTT
medium-sized	TRBV20-1	TRBD2	TRBJ2-7	CSASPLAGYEQYF	TGCAGTGCTAGCCCCCTAGCGGGCTACGAGCAGTACTTC
few	TRBV12-3/TRBV12-4	-	TRBJ1-2	CAIGTETGSNYGYTF	TGTGCCATCGGGACCGAAACGGGTTCTAACTATGGCTACACCTTC
-	TRBV6-5	TRBD1	TRBJ2-7	CASSYLQGGEQYF	TGTGCCAGCAGTTATCTACAGGGGGGAGAGCAGTACTTC
many	TRBV7-9	TRBD1	TRBJ1-2	CASSPFGQGSGYTF	TGTGCCAGCAGCCCCTTTGGACAGGGGAGCGGCTACACCTTC
medium-sized	TRBV6-2/TRBV6-3	-	TRBJ1-2	CASSYSWGAGYGYTF	TGTGCCAGCAGTTACTCGTGGGGCGCTGGCTATGGCTACACCTTC
many	TRBV2	TRBD2	TRBJ2-5	CASSLQGLAGGETQYF	TGTGCCAGCAGTCTTCAGGGACTAGCGGGAGGAGAGACCCAGTACTTC
medium-sized	TRBV6-1	-	TRBJ2-1	CASSRRDEQFF	TGTGCCAGCAGCCGTAGGGATGAGCAGTTCTTC
many	TRBV4-1	TRBD2	TRBJ2-3	CASSQDQDSGSRADTQYF	TGCGCCAGCAGCCAAGATCAAGATAGCGGGAGTAGGGCAGATACGCAGTATTTT
few	TRBV28	-	TRBJ1-5	CASTPTVQFGQPQHF	TGTGCCAGCACTCCTACGGTGCAGTTCGGGCAGCCCCAGCATTTT
-	TRBV7-2	TRBD2	TRBJ2-1	CASSLGLVDEQFF	TGTGCCAGCAGCCTCGGACTAGTGGATGAGCAGTTCTTC
once	TRBV18	-	TRBJ1-2	CASSPTVGYGYTF	TGTGCCAGCTCACCGACGGTCGGGTATGGCTACACCTTC
medium-sized	TRBV24-1	-	TRBJ1-2	CATSNIYGGYTF	TGTGCCACCAGTAACATATATGGCGGCTACACCTTC
-	TRBV12-3/TRBV12-4	-	TRBJ1-5	CASIQATWTQPQHF	TGTGCCAGCATCCAAGCGACATGGACCCAGCCCCAGCATTTT
medium-sized	TRBV4-1	TRBD1	TRBJ2-7	CASRSSGTGVSEQYF	TGCGCCAGCAGAAGTTCCGGGACAGGGGTGAGCGAGCAGTACTTC
few	TRBV28	-	TRBJ1-5	CASSTIGQLNQPQHF	TGTGCCAGCAGTACTATTGGACAGTTAAATCAGCCCCAGCATTTT
-	TRBV11-2	TRBD1	TRBJ2-7	CASSTSRQGSYEQYF	TGTGCCAGCAGCACCAGCCGACAGGGGTCATACGAGCAGTACTTC
few	TRBV29-1	TRBD1	TRBJ2-7	CSSRPGQDSYEQYF	TGCAGCTCCAGACCTGGACAGGACTCCTACGAGCAGTACTTC
-	TRBV5-6	-	TRBJ1-3	CASSAYLRHGNTIYF	TGTGCCAGCAGCGCGTATCTGAGGCACGGAAACACCATATATTTT
once	TRBV11-2	TRBD1	TRBJ1-2	CASSSTGQGNFDGYTF	TGTGCCAGCAGCTCTACCGGACAGGGGAATTTTGATGGCTACACCTTC
-	TRBV20-1	TRBD1	TRBJ1-2	CSALRGTAFLF	TGCAGTGCCTTACGAGGGACAGCCTTCCTCTTC
medium-sized	TRBV6-1	-	TRBJ2-5	CASSVTGQETQYF	TGTGCCAGCAGTGTGACAGGCCAAGAGACCCAGTACTTC
-	TRBV9	-	TRBJ2-1	CASGGSSSYNEQFF	TGTGCCAGCGGGGGGAGTTCCTCCTACAATGAGCAGTTCTTC
many	TRBV7-9	-	TRBJ2-5	CASSITSGQQETQYF	TGTGCCAGCAGCATCACCTCGGGACAACAAGAGACCCAGTACTTC
-	TRBV9	TRBD1	TRBJ1-2	CASSGRQGPYGYTF	TGTGCCAGCAGCGGACGACAGGGACCTTATGGCTACACCTTC
many	TRBV14	-	TRBJ2-1	CASSQFLGRDDEQFF	TGTGCCAGCAGCCAATTTTTGGGGCGGGACGATGAGCAGTTCTTC
few	TRBV28	-	TRBJ1-1	CASISTETAEAFF	TGTGCCAGCATATCAACAGAGACAGCCGAAGCTTTCTTT
many	TRBV11-1	TRBD1	TRBJ1-2	CASSSPRQGDSGYTF	TGTGCCAGCAGCTCCCCGAGACAGGGGGACTCTGGCTACACCTTC
few	TRBV20-1	-	TRBJ2-7	CSASGGDFYDLEQYF	TGCAGTGCTAGTGGTGGAGATTTCTACGATTTGGAGCAGTACTTC